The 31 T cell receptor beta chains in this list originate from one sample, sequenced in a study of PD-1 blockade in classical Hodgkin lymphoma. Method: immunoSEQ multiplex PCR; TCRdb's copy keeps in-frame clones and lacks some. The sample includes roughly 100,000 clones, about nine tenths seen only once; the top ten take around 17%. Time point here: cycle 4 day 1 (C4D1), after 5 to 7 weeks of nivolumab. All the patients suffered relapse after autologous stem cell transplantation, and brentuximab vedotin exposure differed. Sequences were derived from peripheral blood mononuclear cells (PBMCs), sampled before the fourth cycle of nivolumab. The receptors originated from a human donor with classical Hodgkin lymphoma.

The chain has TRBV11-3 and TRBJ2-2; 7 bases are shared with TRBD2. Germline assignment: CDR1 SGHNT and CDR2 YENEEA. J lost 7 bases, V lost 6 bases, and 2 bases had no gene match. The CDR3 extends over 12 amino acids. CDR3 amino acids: CASSREDGELFF. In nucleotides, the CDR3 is TGTGCCAGCAGTCGGGAGGACGGGGAGCTGTTTTTT. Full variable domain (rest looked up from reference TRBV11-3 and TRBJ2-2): EAGVVQSPRYKIIEKKQPVAFWCNPISGHNTLYWYLQNLGQGPELLIRYENEEAVDDSQLPKDRFSAERLKGVDSTLKIQPAELGDSAVYLCASSREDGELFFGEGSRLTVL.

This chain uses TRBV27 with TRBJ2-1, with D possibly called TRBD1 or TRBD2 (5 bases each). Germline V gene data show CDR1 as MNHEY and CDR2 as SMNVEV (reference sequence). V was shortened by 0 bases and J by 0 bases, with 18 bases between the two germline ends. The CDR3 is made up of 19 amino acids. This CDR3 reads CASSLSDRVRDLSYNEQFF. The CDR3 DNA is TGTGCCAGCAGTTTATCAGATCGCGTGAGGGACCTCTCCTACAATGAGCAGTTCTTC.

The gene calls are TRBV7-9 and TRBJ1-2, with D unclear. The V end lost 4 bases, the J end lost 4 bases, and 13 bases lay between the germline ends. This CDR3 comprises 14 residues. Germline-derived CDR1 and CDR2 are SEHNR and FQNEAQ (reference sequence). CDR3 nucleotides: TGTGCCAGCAGCTCCCCCCCCGAGATCTATGGCTACACCTTC. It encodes CASSSPPEIYGYTF.

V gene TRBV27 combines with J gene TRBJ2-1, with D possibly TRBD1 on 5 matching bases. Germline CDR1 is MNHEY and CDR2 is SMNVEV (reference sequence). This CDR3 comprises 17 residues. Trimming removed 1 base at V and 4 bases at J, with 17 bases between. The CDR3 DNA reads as TGTGCCAGCAGTTTATTGGGGCTACCCCTCCCTTACAATGAGCAGTTCTTC. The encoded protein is CASSLLGLPLPYNEQFF.

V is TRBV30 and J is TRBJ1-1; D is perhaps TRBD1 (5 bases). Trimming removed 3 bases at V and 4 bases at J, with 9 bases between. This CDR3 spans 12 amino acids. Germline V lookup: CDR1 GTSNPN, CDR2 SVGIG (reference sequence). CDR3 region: CAWRFGTTEAFF. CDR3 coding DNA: TGTGCCTGGAGGTTTGGGACCACTGAAGCTTTCTTT.

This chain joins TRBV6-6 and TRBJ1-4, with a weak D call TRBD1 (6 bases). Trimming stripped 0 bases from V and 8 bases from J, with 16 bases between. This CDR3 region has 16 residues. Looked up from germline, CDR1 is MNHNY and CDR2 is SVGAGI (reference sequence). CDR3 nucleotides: TGTGCCAGCAGTTACTCGATGGGGACAAGGGCCGAAAAACTGTTTTTT. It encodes CASSYSMGTRAEKLFF.

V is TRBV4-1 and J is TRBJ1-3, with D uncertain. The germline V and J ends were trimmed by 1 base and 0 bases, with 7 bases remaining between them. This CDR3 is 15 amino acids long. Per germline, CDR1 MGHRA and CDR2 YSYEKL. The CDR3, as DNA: TGCGCCAGCAGCCAAGTCTTGAGCTCTGGAAACACCATATATTTT. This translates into CASSQVLSSGNTIYF.

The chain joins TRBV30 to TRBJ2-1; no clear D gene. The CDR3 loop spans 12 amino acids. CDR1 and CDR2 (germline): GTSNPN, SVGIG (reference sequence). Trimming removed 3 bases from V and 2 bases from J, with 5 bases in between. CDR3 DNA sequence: TGTGCCTGGAGCGCAGCCTACAATGAGCAGTTCTTC. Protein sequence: CAWSAAYNEQFF. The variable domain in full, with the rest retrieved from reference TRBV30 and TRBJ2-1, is SQTIHQWPATLVQPVGSPLSLECTVEGTSNPNLYWYRQAAGRGLQLLFYSVGIGQISSEVPQNLSASRPQDRQFILSSKKLLLSDSGFYLCAWSAAYNEQFFGPGTRLTVL.

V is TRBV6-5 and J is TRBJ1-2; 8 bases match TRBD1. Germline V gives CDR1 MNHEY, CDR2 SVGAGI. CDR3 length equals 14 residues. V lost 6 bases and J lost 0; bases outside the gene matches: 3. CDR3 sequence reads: CASRTGGPNYGYTF. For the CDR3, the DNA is TGTGCCAGCAGAACAGGGGGGCCTAACTATGGCTACACCTTC.

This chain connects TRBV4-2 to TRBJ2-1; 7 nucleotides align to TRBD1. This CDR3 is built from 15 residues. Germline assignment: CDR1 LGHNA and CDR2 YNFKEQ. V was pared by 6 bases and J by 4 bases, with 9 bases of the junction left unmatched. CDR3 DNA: TGTGCCAGCAGAGGTGGGGACAGTTCATACAATGAGCAGTTCTTC. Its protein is CASRGGDSSYNEQFF.

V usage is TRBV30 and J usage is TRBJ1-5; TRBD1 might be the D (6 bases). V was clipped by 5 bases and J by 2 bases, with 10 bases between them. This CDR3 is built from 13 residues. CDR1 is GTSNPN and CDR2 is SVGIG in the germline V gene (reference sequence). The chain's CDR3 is CAWDGGGNQPQHF. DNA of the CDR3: TGTGCCTGGGACGGGGGCGGCAATCAGCCCCAGCATTTT.

CDR3 amino acids: CASSFGTGPGEQYF. DNA of the CDR3: TGTGCCAGCAGCTTTGGGACAGGGCCCGGCGAGCAGTACTTC. V is TRBV5-6 and J is TRBJ2-7; 9 bases are shared with TRBD1. Germline values: CDR1 SGHDT, CDR2 YYEEEE. The length of the CDR3 is 14 residues. V lost 2 bases and J lost 6; bases outside the gene matches: 6.

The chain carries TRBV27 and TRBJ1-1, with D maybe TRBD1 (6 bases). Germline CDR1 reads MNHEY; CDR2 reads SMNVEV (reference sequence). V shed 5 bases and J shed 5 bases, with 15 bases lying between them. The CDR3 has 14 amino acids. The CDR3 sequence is CASSPKQGGTEAFF. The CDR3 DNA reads TGTGCCAGCAGTCCAAAACAGGGAGGTACTGAAGCTTTCTTT.

CDR3 sequence reads: CASSSFPGLSYNEQFF. As DNA, the CDR3 is TGTGCCAGCAGCTCGTTTCCCGGGCTCTCCTACAATGAGCAGTTCTTC. This chain links TRBV7-2 with TRBJ2-1; D gene ambiguous. V shed 4 bases and J shed 0 bases, with 13 bases lying between them. This CDR3 has 16 amino acids. CDR1 and CDR2 from the germline V gene are SGHTA and FQGNSA.

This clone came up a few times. CDR3 sequence: CASRSTGGLNTEAFF. The CDR3 DNA follows: TGTGCCAGTAGGTCGACAGGGGGCTTGAACACTGAAGCTTTCTTT. This sequence joins TRBV19 and TRBJ1-1; 10 positions agree with TRBD1. CDR3 length: 15 amino acids. The V and J ends lost 6 bases and 0 bases, in that order; junction bases with no gene match: 4. The germline V gene encodes CDR1 LNHDA and CDR2 SQIVND (reference sequence).

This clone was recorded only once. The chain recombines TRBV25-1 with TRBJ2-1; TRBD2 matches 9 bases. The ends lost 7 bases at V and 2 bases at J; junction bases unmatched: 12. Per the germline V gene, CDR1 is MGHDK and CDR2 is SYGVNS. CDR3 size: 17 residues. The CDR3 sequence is CASTPSWREGPYNEQFF. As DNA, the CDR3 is TGTGCCAGCACCCCCTCCTGGCGGGAGGGCCCCTACAATGAGCAGTTCTTC.

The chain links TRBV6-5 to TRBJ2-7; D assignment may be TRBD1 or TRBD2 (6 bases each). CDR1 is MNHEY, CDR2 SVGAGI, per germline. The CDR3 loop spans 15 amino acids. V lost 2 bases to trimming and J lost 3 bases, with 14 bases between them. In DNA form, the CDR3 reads TGTGCCAGCAGTTACGAAGGGGGAGGAGACTACGAGCAGTACTTC. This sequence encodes CASSYEGGGDYEQYF.

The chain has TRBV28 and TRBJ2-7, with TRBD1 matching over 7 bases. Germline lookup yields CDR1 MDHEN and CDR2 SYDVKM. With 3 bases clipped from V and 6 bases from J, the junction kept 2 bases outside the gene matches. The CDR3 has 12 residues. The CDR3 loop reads CASSFDRAEQYF. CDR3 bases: TGTGCCAGCAGTTTCGACAGGGCCGAGCAGTACTTC.

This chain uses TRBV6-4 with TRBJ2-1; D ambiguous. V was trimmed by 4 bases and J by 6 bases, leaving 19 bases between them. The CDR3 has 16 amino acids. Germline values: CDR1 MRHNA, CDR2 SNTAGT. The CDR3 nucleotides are TGTGCCAGCAGTGCCAAACAAACATTCATGGGCAATGAGCAGTTCTTC. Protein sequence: CASSAKQTFMGNEQFF.

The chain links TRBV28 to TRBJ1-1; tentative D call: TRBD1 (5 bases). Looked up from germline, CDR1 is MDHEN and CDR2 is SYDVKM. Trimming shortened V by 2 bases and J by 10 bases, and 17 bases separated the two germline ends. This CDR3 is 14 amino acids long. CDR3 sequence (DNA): TGTGCCAGCAGTTTAGAGGCTGGGGCCTTGGGAGCTTTCTTT. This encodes CASSLEAGALGAFF.

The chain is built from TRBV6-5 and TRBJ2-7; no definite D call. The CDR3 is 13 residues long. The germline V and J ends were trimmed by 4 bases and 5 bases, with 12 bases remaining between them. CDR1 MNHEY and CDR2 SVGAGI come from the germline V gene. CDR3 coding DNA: TGTGCCAGCAGTTTCCGGGCCGTAAACGAGCAGTACTTC. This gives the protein CASSFRAVNEQYF.

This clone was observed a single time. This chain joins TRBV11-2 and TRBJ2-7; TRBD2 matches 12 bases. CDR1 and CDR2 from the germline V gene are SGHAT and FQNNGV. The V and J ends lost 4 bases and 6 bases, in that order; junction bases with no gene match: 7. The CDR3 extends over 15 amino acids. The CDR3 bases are TGTGCCAGCAGCTCCCGACTAGCGGGAGACTCCGAGCAGTACTTC. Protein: CASSSRLAGDSEQYF.

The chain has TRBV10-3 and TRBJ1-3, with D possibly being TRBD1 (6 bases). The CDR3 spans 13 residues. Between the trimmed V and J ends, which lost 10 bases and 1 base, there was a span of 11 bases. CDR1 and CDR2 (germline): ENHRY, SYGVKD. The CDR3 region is CATTTGSGNTIYF. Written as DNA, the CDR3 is TGTGCCACAACGACAGGATCTGGAAACACCATATATTTT.

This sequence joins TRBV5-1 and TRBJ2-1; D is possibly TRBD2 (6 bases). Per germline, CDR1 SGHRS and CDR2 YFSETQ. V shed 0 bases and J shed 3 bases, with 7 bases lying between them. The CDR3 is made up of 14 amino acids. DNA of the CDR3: TGCGCCAGCAGCTTGGCGCGGGACTACAATGAGCAGTTCTTC. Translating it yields CASSLARDYNEQFF.

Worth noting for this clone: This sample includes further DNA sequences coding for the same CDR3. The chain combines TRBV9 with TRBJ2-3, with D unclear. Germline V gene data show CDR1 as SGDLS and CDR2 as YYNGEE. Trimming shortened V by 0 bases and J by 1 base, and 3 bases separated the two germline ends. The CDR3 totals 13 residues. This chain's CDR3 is CASSVGGTDTQYF. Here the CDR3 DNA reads TGTGCCAGCAGCGTAGGGGGCACAGATACGCAGTATTTT.

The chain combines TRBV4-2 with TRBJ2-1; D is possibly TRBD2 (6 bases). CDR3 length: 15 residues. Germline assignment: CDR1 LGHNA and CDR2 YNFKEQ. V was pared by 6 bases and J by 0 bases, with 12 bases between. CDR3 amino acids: CASRQLADSYNEQFF. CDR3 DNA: TGTGCCAGCAGACAATTAGCGGACTCCTACAATGAGCAGTTCTTC.

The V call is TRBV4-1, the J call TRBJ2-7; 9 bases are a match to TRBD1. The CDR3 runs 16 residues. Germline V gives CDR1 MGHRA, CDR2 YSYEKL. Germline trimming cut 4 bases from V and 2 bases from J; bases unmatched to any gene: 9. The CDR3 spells CASSPGPRTGAYEQYF. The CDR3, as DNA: TGCGCCAGCAGCCCAGGCCCCCGGACAGGGGCCTACGAGCAGTACTTC.

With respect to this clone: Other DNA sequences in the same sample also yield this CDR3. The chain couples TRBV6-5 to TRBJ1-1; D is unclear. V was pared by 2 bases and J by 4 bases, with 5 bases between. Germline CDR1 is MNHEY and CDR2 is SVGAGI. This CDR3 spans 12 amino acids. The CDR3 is CASSYGGTEAFF. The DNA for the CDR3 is TGTGCCAGCAGTTACGGAGGCACTGAAGCTTTCTTT.

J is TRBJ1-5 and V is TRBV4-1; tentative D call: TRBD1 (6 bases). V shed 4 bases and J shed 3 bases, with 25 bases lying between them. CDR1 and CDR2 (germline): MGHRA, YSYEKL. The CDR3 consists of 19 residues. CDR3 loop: CASSREPMDSSAINQPQHF. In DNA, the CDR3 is TGCGCCAGCAGCCGAGAACCGATGGACAGCTCAGCTATCAATCAGCCCCAGCATTTT.

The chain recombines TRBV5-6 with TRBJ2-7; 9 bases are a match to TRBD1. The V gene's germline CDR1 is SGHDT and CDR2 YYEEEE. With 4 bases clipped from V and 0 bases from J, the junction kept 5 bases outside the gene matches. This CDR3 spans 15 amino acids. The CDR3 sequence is CASSTGTGSSYEQYF. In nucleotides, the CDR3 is TGTGCCAGCAGCACCGGGACAGGGAGCTCCTACGAGCAGTACTTC.

The CDR3 DNA sequence: TGTGCCAGCAACTACCCTGACCGGGAGAACACTGAAGCTTTCTTT. Translation: CASNYPDRENTEAFF. The V gene is TRBV6-7, the J gene TRBJ1-1; no reliable D call. TRBV6-7 is identified as an open reading frame with a role that is uncertain. The CDR3 length is 15 residues. V shed 7 bases and J shed 1 base, with 16 bases lying between them.